This T cell receptor (beta chain) was identified during a study of vaccination effects on CD4 cells after COVID-19. Having been cultured for roughly 9 days, the cells underwent CD4+ T cell isolation. Everyone in the study got two shots of either the BNT162b2 or mRNA-1273 vaccine. On day 3 and again on day 7, half the medium was replaced with IL-2 medium. Worth noting for this clone: Its antigen is currently unknown.

The data were produced by immunoSEQ multiplex PCR, yet TCRdb's version contains in-frame clones alone and is incomplete. The sample yields over 9,000 clones, about 76% seen once. The CDR3 runs to 14 residues. Trimming took off 4 bases at V and 4 bases at J, with 13 bases between the two ends. The germline V gene has CDR1 LGHDT and CDR2 YNNKEL (reference sequence). The receptor was derived from a human donor who received a COVID-19 vaccine. The J gene is TRBJ1-2, the V gene TRBV3-1 (or the pseudogene TRBV3-2), with no clear D. Here the sequenced sample was CD4+ T cells from PBMCs cultured without peptide, taken after COVID-19 vaccination. The chain's CDR3 is CASSLAGQSYGYTF. DNA for the CDR3: TGTGCCAGCAGCCTCGCTGGGCAGAGCTATGGCTACACCTTC.